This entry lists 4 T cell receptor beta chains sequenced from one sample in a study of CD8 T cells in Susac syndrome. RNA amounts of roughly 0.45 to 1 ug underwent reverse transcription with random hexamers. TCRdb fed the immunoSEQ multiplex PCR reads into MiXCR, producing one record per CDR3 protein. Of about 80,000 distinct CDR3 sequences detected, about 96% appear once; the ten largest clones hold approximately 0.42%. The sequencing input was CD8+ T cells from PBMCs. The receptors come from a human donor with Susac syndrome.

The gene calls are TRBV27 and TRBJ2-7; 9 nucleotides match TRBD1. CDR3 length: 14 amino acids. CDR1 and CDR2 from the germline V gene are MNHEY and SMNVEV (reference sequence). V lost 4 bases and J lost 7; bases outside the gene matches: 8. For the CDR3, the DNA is TGTGCCAGCAGTTCAGGGACAGGGATGTTAGAGCAGTACTTC. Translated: CASSSGTGMLEQYF.

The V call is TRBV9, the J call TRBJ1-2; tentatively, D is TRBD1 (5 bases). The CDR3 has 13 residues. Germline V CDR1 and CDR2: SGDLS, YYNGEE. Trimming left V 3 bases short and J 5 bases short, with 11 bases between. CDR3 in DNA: TGTGCCAGCAGCGAGAGGGGTCCTTATGGCTACACCTTC. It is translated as CASSERGPYGYTF.

In DNA form, the CDR3 reads TGTGCCAGCAGTACACACCTCCGGGGGAGAGAGACCCAGTACTTC. Its protein product is CASSTHLRGRETQYF. The chain carries TRBV12-3 or TRBV12-4 and TRBJ2-5; a weak D match, TRBD2 (6 bases). This CDR3 contains 15 residues. The V end was cut by 5 bases, the J end by 4 bases, with 17 bases between.

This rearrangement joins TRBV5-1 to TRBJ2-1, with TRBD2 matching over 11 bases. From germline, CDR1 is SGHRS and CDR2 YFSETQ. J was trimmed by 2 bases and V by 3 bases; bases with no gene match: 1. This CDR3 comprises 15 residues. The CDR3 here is CASSYSGGAYNEQFF. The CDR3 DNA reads TGCGCCAGCAGCTATAGCGGGGGGGCCTACAATGAGCAGTTCTTC.